This T cell receptor beta chain was captured by sequencing in a study of PD-1 blockade in mismatch repair-deficient tumors. The CDR3 totals 15 residues. V shed 5 bases and J shed 1 base, with 14 bases lying between them. Germline-derived CDR1 and CDR2 are SGHRS and YFSETQ. PCR or immunohistochemistry showed mismatch repair deficiency in every enrolled patient. Data came from immunoSEQ multiplex PCR; TCRdb stores just in-frame clones and leaves some out. The sample has around 100,000 clones; around 80% are singletons. The specimen comprised peripheral blood, sampled just over 59 weeks after starting pembrolizumab. This sequence joins TRBV5-1 and TRBJ2-3, with a tentative D call TRBD1 (6 bases). The TCR sequence derives from an adult with mismatch repair-deficient cancer. CDR3 sequence: CASRPQGWGTDTQYF. CDR3 nucleotide sequence: TGCGCCAGCAGACCTCAGGGGTGGGGCACAGATACGCAGTATTTT.